Only a few counts were recorded for the clone carrying this TCR beta chain. Its antigen is not identified. This sample is part of a study of blood T cells in healthy people across ages. On the study more broadly: About one barcoded beta molecule was captured per two T cells (by template switching).

General study findings and limits: It was held that diversity estimates obtained from one million T cells represented underestimates.

This CDR3 has 15 residues. Trimming shortened V by 5 bases and J by 2 bases, and 14 bases separated the two germline ends. The V gene's germline CDR1 is MDHEN and CDR2 SYDVKM. Alongside a J-beta primer mix, a sample-barcoded 5' primer served in a second PCR lasting roughly 6 to 11 cycles. No fewer than 2.5 million CDR3-containing paired-end reads came from each sample. Each CDR3 protein gets one entry after TCRdb re-called the 5' RACE reads with MiXCR. The table lists some 1.5 million distinct CDR3 sequences, 28% of them singletons. Sequenced: blood. This TCR was recovered from a woman aged 25 to 39 in good health. J is TRBJ2-3 and V is TRBV28; tentatively, D is TRBD2 (6 bases). The CDR3 coding sequence is TGTGCCAGCAGTACCGAGGGCGGGGCCACAGATACGCAGTATTTT. Amino acid sequence: CASSTEGGATDTQYF.